Listed below are T cell receptor beta chains from one sample, sequenced in a study of blood T cell repertoires in COVID-19. The table came from immunoSEQ multiplex PCR; TCRdb's copy has only in-frame clones and leaves some out. Of over 150,000 clones in the sample, about 87% are singletons; the top ten hold approximately 0.5%. Material for sequencing was peripheral blood. Receptors were obtained from a man aged 60-69 years with COVID-19, enrolled during active disease. CDR3s include the opening cysteine and the closing phenylalanine or tryptophan. Fields, in order: clone size, D gene, J gene, V gene, CDR3 DNA, CDR3 protein. The D gene is left open where the match is weak. Size is omitted from some rows. Given values are once, few, many or a class for expanded clones.

clone size: NA; D gene: NA; J gene: TRBJ1-2; V gene: TRBV4-3; CDR3 DNA: TGCGCCAGCAGCCAAGATGGTAACAGCCCCTATGGCTACACCTTC; CDR3 protein: CASSQDGNSPYGYTF
clone size: NA; D gene: TRBD1; J gene: TRBJ2-2; V gene: TRBV24-1; CDR3 DNA: TGTGCCACCAGCGAGCCGGGACAGGGCGTGGAGCTGTTTTTT; CDR3 protein: CATSEPGQGVELFF
clone size: NA; D gene: NA; J gene: TRBJ1-6; V gene: TRBV13; CDR3 DNA: TGTGCCAGCAGCTTAGACAGGGCAGCCAATTCACCCCTCCACTTT; CDR3 protein: CASSLDRAANSPLHF
clone size: NA; D gene: TRBD1; J gene: TRBJ1-3; V gene: TRBV3-1/TRBV3-2; CDR3 DNA: TGTGCCAGCAGCCACGGGGACAGGGCGGCTGGAAACACCATATATTTT; CDR3 protein: CASSHGDRAAGNTIYF
clone size: NA; D gene: TRBD2; J gene: TRBJ2-7; V gene: TRBV6-2/TRBV6-3; CDR3 DNA: TGTGCCAGCAGTTCAGCTCAACAACTAGCGGGAGTAGACGAGCAGTACTTC; CDR3 protein: CASSSAQQLAGVDEQYF
clone size: NA; D gene: TRBD2; J gene: TRBJ2-3; V gene: TRBV10-3; CDR3 DNA: TGTGCCATCAACCGACTAGCGGGAACAGATACGCAGTATTTT; CDR3 protein: CAINRLAGTDTQYF
clone size: few; D gene: TRBD1; J gene: TRBJ2-7; V gene: TRBV24-1; CDR3 DNA: TGTGCCACCAGTGGTGTGGGACAGGGGCGGAACGAGCAGTACTTC; CDR3 protein: CATSGVGQGRNEQYF
clone size: NA; D gene: NA; J gene: TRBJ2-1; V gene: TRBV6-2/TRBV6-3; CDR3 DNA: TGTGCCAGCAGTTACCCGACTCCAGCCTACAATGAGCAGTTCTTC; CDR3 protein: CASSYPTPAYNEQFF
clone size: few; D gene: TRBD1; J gene: TRBJ1-1; V gene: TRBV6-2/TRBV6-3; CDR3 DNA: TGTGCCAGCAGTTACTCGAGTAACGACAGGGGACTAAACACTGAAGCTTTCTTT; CDR3 protein: CASSYSSNDRGLNTEAFF
clone size: NA; D gene: TRBD1; J gene: TRBJ2-2; V gene: TRBV6-2/TRBV6-3; CDR3 DNA: TGTGCCAGCAGTCACGGACAGGGTCGTACCGGGGAGCTGTTTTTT; CDR3 protein: CASSHGQGRTGELFF
clone size: NA; D gene: NA; J gene: TRBJ1-1; V gene: TRBV7-2; CDR3 DNA: TGTGCCAGCAGCCCAAAAATGGGACAGAACACTGAAGCTTTCTTT; CDR3 protein: CASSPKMGQNTEAFF
clone size: NA; D gene: TRBD1; J gene: TRBJ2-7; V gene: TRBV4-3; CDR3 DNA: TGCGCCAGCAGCCAAGGTCCGACAGGGCTAGTTTACGAGCAGTACTTC; CDR3 protein: CASSQGPTGLVYEQYF
clone size: NA; D gene: TRBD1; J gene: TRBJ1-3; V gene: TRBV7-8; CDR3 DNA: TGTGCCAGCAGCTACGGACAGGGTCGAAACACCATATATTTT; CDR3 protein: CASSYGQGRNTIYF
clone size: NA; D gene: TRBD2; J gene: TRBJ2-5; V gene: TRBV6-5; CDR3 DNA: TGTGCCAGCAGAAAGACTAGCGGGAGAAAAGAGACCCAGTACTTC; CDR3 protein: CASRKTSGRKETQYF
clone size: NA; D gene: NA; J gene: TRBJ1-1; V gene: TRBV5-1; CDR3 DNA: TGCGCCAGCAGCTTGGACACAGGGAACACTGAAGCTTTCTTT; CDR3 protein: CASSLDTGNTEAFF